This T cell receptor (beta chain) came from a study of blood T cell repertoires in COVID-19. In the authors' methods: Reference gene primer amplification in the assay estimated nucleated cell counts. Data came from immunoSEQ multiplex PCR; TCRdb stores just in-frame clones and leaves some out. That table gives V, J and clone size, and the DNA gave D and trimming. The sample includes approximately 70,000 clones, 91% of them seen just once. With 6 bases clipped from V and 7 bases from J, the junction kept 9 bases outside the gene matches. The CDR3 contains 16 residues. In germline, CDR1 is SGHNT, CDR2 YYREEE (reference sequence).

The sequence derives from a human donor with active COVID-19. The donor label of this sample is uncertain. The V gene is TRBV5-4, the J gene TRBJ2-1, with TRBD2 matching over 14 bases. Material for sequencing was peripheral blood. The CDR3 DNA is TGTGCCAGCACGAGACTAGCGGGAGGGCAATCGAATGAGCAGTTCTTC. It encodes CASTRLAGGQSNEQFF.